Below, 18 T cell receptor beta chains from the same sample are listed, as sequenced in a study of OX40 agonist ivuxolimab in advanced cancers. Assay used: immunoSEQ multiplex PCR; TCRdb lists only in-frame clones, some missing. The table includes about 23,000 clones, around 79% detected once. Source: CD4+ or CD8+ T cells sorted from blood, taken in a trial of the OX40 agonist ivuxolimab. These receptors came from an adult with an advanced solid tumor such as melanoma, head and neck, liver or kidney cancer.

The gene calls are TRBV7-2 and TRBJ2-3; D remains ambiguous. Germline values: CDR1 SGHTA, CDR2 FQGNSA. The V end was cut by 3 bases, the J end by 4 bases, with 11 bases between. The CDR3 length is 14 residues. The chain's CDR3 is CASSFVAEADTQYF. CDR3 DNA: TGTGCCAGCAGCTTCGTCGCGGAAGCAGATACGCAGTATTTT.

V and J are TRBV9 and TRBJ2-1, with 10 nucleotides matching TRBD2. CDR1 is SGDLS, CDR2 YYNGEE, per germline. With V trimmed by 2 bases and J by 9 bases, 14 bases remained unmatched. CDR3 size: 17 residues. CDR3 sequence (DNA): TGTGCCAGCAGCGTTCATTTAGCGGGAGGTCCTTTGGGTGAGCAGTTCTTC. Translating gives CASSVHLAGGPLGEQFF.

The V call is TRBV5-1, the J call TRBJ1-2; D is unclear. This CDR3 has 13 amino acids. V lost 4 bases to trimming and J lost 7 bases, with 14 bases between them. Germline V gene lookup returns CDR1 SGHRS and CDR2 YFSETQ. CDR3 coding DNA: TGCGCCAGCAGCCCGGAGGGTACGGGTGGCTACACCTTC. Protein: CASSPEGTGGYTF. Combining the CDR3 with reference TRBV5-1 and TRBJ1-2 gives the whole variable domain KAGVTQTPRYLIKTRGQQVTLSCSPISGHRSVSWYQQTPGQGLQFLFEYFSETQRNKGNFPGRFSGRQFSNSRSEMNVSTLELGDSALYLCASSPEGTGGYTFGSGTRLTVV.

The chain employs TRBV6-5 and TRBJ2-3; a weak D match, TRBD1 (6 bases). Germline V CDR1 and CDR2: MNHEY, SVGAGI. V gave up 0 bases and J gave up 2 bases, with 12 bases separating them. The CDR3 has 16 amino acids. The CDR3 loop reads CASSYSRGGYTDTQYF. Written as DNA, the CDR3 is TGTGCCAGCAGTTACTCGAGAGGGGGTTACACAGATACGCAGTATTTT.

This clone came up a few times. CDR3 nucleotides: TGTGCCGAGTCACCCCTCCACTTT. Translating it yields CAESPLHF. The rearrangement links TRBV9 to TRBJ1-6; no firm D call. The V end was cut by 10 bases, the J end by 10 bases, with 3 bases between. Germline V gene lookup returns CDR1 SGDLS and CDR2 YYNGEE. This CDR3 region has 8 residues.

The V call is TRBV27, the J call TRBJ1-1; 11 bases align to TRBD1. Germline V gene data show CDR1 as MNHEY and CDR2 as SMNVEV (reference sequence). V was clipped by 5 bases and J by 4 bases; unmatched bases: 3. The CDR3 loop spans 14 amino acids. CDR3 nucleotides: TGTGCCAGCAGTCTTGGGACAGGGGGCACTGAAGCTTTCTTT. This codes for CASSLGTGGTEAFF.

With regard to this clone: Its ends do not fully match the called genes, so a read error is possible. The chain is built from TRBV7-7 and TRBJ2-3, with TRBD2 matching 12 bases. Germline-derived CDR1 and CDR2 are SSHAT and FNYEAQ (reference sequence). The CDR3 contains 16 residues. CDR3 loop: CASSPLAGGPTDTQYF. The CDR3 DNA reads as TGTGCTAGCAGCCCCCTAGCGGGAGGGCCGACAGATACGCAGTATTTT. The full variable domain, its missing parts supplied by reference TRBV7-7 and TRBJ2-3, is GAGVSQSPRYKVTKRGQDVTLRCDPISSHATLYWYQQALGQGPEFLTYFNYEAQPDKSGLPSDRFSAERPEGSISTLTIQRTEQRDSAMYRCASSPLAGGPTDTQYFGPGTRLTVL.

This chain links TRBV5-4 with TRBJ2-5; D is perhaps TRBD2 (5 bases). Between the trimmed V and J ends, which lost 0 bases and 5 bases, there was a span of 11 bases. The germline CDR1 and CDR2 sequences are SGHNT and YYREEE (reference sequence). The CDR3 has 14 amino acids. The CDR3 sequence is CASSLGAGGETQYF. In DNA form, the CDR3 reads TGTGCCAGCAGCTTGGGGGCAGGCGGGGAGACCCAGTACTTC.

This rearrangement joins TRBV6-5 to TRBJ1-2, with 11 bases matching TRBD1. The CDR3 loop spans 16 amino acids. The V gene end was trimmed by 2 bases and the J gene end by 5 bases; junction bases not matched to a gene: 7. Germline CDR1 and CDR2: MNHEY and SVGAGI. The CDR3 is CASSYLRTGGSYGYTF. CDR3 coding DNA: TGTGCCAGCAGTTACCTCAGGACAGGGGGCTCGTATGGCTACACCTTC.

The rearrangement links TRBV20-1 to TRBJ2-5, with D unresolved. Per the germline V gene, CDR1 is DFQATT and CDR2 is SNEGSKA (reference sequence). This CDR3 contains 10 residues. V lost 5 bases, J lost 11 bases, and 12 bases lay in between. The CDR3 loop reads CSAQRVVQYF. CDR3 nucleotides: TGCAGTGCTCAAAGGGTCGTGCAGTACTTC.

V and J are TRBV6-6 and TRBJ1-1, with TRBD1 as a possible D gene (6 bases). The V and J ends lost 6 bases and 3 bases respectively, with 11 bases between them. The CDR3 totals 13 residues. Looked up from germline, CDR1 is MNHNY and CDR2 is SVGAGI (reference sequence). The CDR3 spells CASRPYRDTEAFF. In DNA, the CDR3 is TGTGCCAGCAGACCCTACAGGGACACTGAAGCTTTCTTT.

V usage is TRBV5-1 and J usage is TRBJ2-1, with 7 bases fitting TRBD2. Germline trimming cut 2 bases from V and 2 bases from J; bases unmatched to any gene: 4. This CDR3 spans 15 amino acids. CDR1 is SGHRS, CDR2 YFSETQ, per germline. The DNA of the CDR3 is TGCGCCAGCAGCTTAGGCGGGAGTACCTACAATGAGCAGTTCTTC. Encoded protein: CASSLGGSTYNEQFF.

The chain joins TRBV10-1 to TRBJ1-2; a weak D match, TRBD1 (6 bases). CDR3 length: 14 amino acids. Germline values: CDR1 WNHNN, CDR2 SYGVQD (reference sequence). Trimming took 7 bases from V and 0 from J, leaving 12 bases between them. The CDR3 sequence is CASTREGANYGYTF. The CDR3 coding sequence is TGCGCCAGCACCCGGGAGGGGGCTAACTATGGCTACACCTTC.

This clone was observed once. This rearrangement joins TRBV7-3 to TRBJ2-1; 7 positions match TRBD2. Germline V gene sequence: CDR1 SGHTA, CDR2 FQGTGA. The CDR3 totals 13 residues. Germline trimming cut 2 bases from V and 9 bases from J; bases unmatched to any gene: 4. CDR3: CASSLSSGGEQFF. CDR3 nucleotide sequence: TGTGCCAGCAGCTTATCTTCGGGGGGTGAGCAGTTCTTC.

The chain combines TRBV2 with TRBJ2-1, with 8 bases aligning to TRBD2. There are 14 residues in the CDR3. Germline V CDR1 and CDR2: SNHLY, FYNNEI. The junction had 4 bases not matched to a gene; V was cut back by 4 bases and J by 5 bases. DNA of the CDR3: TGTGCCAGCAGTGTTGCGGGAGGACACAATGAGCAGTTCTTC. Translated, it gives CASSVAGGHNEQFF.

This CDR3 reads CASSPQQGNTEAFF. The CDR3 DNA is TGTGCCAGCAGTCCACAACAGGGTAACACTGAAGCTTTCTTT. The genes are TRBV7-2 and TRBJ1-1; D is perhaps TRBD1 (6 bases). Trimming removed 6 bases from V and 2 bases from J, with 13 bases in between. The CDR3 runs to 14 residues. Germline V gene sequence: CDR1 SGHTA, CDR2 FQGNSA.

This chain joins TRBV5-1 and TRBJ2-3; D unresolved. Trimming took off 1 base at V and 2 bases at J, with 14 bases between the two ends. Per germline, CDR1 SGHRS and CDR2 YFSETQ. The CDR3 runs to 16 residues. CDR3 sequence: CASSLLGRPTTDTQYF. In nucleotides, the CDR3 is TGCGCCAGCAGCTTGTTAGGTAGACCCACCACAGATACGCAGTATTTT.

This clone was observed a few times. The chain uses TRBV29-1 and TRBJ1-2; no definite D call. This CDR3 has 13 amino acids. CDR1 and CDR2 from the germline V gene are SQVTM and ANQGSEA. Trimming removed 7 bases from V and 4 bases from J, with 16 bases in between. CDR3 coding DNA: TGCAGCGCGATGCCACAGCTAGCCTATGGCTACACCTTC. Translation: CSAMPQLAYGYTF.